A selection of T cell receptor beta chains follows, all from one sample in a study of PD-1 and CTLA-4 blockade in melanoma. Profiled with immunoSEQ multiplex PCR; TCRdb holds only in-frame clones, not every one. Of about 28,000 clones detected, around 90% appear once; the ten largest clones hold roughly 9%. The specimen was CD8+ T cells from peripheral blood, collected from a patient given anti-PD-1 treatment. The source of these receptors is a human donor with melanoma. CDR3s include the opening cysteine and the closing phenylalanine or tryptophan. The order of the fields is V gene, clone size, D gene, J gene, CDR3 DNA, CDR3 protein. A D gene is named only where the DNA matches it firmly. Clone sizes are given selectively: once, few, many, or a class where the clone is expanded.

v_call: TRBV30; clone_size: .; d_call: TRBD2; j_call: TRBJ2-1; cdr3_nt: TGTGCCTGGAGTAATGGACTAGCGGGTCCCAATGAGCAGTTCTTC; cdr3_aa: CAWSNGLAGPNEQFF
v_call: TRBV11-2; clone_size: .; d_call: .; j_call: TRBJ2-1; cdr3_nt: TGTGCCAGCATACCGTCAGGGTCCGGGGATGAGCAGTTCTTC; cdr3_aa: CASIPSGSGDEQFF
v_call: TRBV27; clone_size: few; d_call: .; j_call: TRBJ1-6; cdr3_nt: TGTGCCAGCAGTTTATTCACGGGTTCGTCACCCCTCCACTTT; cdr3_aa: CASSLFTGSSPLHF
v_call: TRBV7-8; clone_size: .; d_call: TRBD2; j_call: TRBJ2-7; cdr3_nt: TGTGCCAGCAGCCCACTAGCGGGGGGGATGTACGAGCAGTACTTC; cdr3_aa: CASSPLAGGMYEQYF
v_call: TRBV18; clone_size: once; d_call: .; j_call: TRBJ2-2; cdr3_nt: TGTGCCAGCTCACCACGGACAGTAAGCACCGGGGAGCTGTTTTTT; cdr3_aa: CASSPRTVSTGELFF
v_call: TRBV7-3; clone_size: .; d_call: .; j_call: TRBJ2-2; cdr3_nt: TGTGCCCCCGCGGCCGGTGGGGGCGGGGACGGGGAGCTGTTTTTT; cdr3_aa: CAPAAGGGGDGELFF
v_call: TRBV5-1; clone_size: .; d_call: TRBD1; j_call: TRBJ1-1; cdr3_nt: TGCGCCAGCAGCTACAGGGGGACCAACACTGAAGCTTTCTTT; cdr3_aa: CASSYRGTNTEAFF
v_call: TRBV2; clone_size: .; d_call: .; j_call: TRBJ1-4; cdr3_nt: TGTGCCAGCAGTGAAGATGGCAGAACTAATGAAAAACTGTTTTTT; cdr3_aa: CASSEDGRTNEKLFF
v_call: TRBV28; clone_size: .; d_call: .; j_call: TRBJ2-7; cdr3_nt: TGTGCCAGCAGTTCGGACAGGGAGGGGTTCTACGAGCAGTACTTC; cdr3_aa: CASSSDREGFYEQYF
v_call: TRBV6-1; clone_size: .; d_call: TRBD1; j_call: TRBJ1-1; cdr3_nt: TGTGCCAGCAGTGATTCGACAGGGTGGTCGGATGAAGCTTTCTTT; cdr3_aa: CASSDSTGWSDEAFF
v_call: TRBV10-2; clone_size: .; d_call: .; j_call: TRBJ2-5; cdr3_nt: TGCGCCAGCAGTCGTAAGTCCCAAGAGACCCAGTACTTC; cdr3_aa: CASSRKSQETQYF
v_call: TRBV5-4; clone_size: .; d_call: TRBD1; j_call: TRBJ1-2; cdr3_nt: TGTGCCAGCAGCTGGGGGACAGGGGACGGCTATGGCTACACCTTC; cdr3_aa: CASSWGTGDGYGYTF
v_call: TRBV7-8; clone_size: .; d_call: .; j_call: TRBJ2-5; cdr3_nt: TGTGCCAGCAGCAGGGACCAAGAGACCCAGTACTTC; cdr3_aa: CASSRDQETQYF
v_call: TRBV14; clone_size: .; d_call: .; j_call: TRBJ2-5; cdr3_nt: TGTGCCAGCAGCCAAGGAATGACTAACCAAGAGACCCAGTACTTC; cdr3_aa: CASSQGMTNQETQYF
v_call: TRBV19; clone_size: .; d_call: TRBD1; j_call: TRBJ1-1; cdr3_nt: TGTGCCAGTAGCCCTGGACAGGTTGCTGAAGCTTTCTTT; cdr3_aa: CASSPGQVAEAFF
v_call: TRBV11-3; clone_size: .; d_call: .; j_call: TRBJ2-3; cdr3_nt: TGTGCCAGCAGCTTAGGGGACGGAAGCACAGATACGCAGTATTTT; cdr3_aa: CASSLGDGSTDTQYF
v_call: TRBV10-2; clone_size: .; d_call: .; j_call: TRBJ1-5; cdr3_nt: TGCGCCAGCAGTGAGTATGGCAATCAGCCCCAGCATTTT; cdr3_aa: CASSEYGNQPQHF
v_call: TRBV9; clone_size: .; d_call: .; j_call: TRBJ2-2; cdr3_nt: TGTGCCAGCAGTGAGGGGGGCTCGAACACCGGGGAGCTGTTTTTT; cdr3_aa: CASSEGGSNTGELFF
v_call: TRBV5-1; clone_size: .; d_call: .; j_call: TRBJ1-4; cdr3_nt: TGCGCCAGCAGCTTTGCGACGGCCGCAACTAATGAAAAACTGTTTTTT; cdr3_aa: CASSFATAATNEKLFF
v_call: TRBV5-4; clone_size: .; d_call: .; j_call: TRBJ1-3; cdr3_nt: TGTGCCAGCAGCTTTGGACATGCTGGAAACACCATATATTTT; cdr3_aa: CASSFGHAGNTIYF
v_call: TRBV3-1/TRBV3-2; clone_size: .; d_call: .; j_call: TRBJ2-2; cdr3_nt: TGTGCCAGCAGCCAAGATCGGAGGAACACCGGGGAGCTGTTTTTT; cdr3_aa: CASSQDRRNTGELFF
v_call: TRBV4-2; clone_size: .; d_call: .; j_call: TRBJ1-1; cdr3_nt: TGTGCCAGCAGCCATTCACAGGGAATGAACACTGAAGCTTTCTTT; cdr3_aa: CASSHSQGMNTEAFF
v_call: TRBV19; clone_size: .; d_call: TRBD1; j_call: TRBJ1-5; cdr3_nt: TGTGCCAGTAGTATAGAGCAGGGGGCATTTCAGCCCCAGCATTTT; cdr3_aa: CASSIEQGAFQPQHF
v_call: TRBV25-1; clone_size: .; d_call: TRBD1; j_call: TRBJ2-1; cdr3_nt: TGTGCCAGCAGTGAATTGGACAGGGAGACCTACAATGAGCAGTTCTTC; cdr3_aa: CASSELDRETYNEQFF
v_call: TRBV6-5; clone_size: .; d_call: .; j_call: TRBJ1-1; cdr3_nt: TGTGCCAGCACAGGGGTAGGGCCAAACACTGAAGCTTTCTTT; cdr3_aa: CASTGVGPNTEAFF
v_call: TRBV12-3/TRBV12-4; clone_size: .; d_call: TRBD2; j_call: TRBJ2-1; cdr3_nt: TGTGCCAGCAGCCCGACTAGCGGTGAGCAGTTCTTC; cdr3_aa: CASSPTSGEQFF
v_call: TRBV5-4; clone_size: .; d_call: TRBD2; j_call: TRBJ2-5; cdr3_nt: TGTGCCAGCAGCTTGGCTCTAGCGGGAGGCCCGGAGACCCAGTACTTC; cdr3_aa: CASSLALAGGPETQYF
v_call: TRBV27; clone_size: .; d_call: .; j_call: TRBJ1-5; cdr3_nt: TGTGCCAGCAGTTTACGGGGTGGCAATCAGCCCCAGCATTTT; cdr3_aa: CASSLRGGNQPQHF
v_call: TRBV29-1; clone_size: once; d_call: TRBD2; j_call: TRBJ2-7; cdr3_nt: TGCAGCGTTGATGGCCTAGCGGGAGGCCCATCCTACGAGCAGTACTTC; cdr3_aa: CSVDGLAGGPSYEQYF
v_call: TRBV28; clone_size: .; d_call: .; j_call: TRBJ1-5; cdr3_nt: TGTGCCAGCAGCCCTGACAGGTATAATCAGCCCCAGCATTTT; cdr3_aa: CASSPDRYNQPQHF
v_call: TRBV6-7; clone_size: .; d_call: .; j_call: TRBJ1-5; cdr3_nt: TGTGCCAGCAGTAGCCGCTCTTCCCTCCGGTGGGGGAATCAGCCCCAGCATTTT; cdr3_aa: CASSSRSSLRWGNQPQHF
v_call: TRBV14; clone_size: .; d_call: TRBD1; j_call: TRBJ2-4; cdr3_nt: TGTGCCAGCAGCCAAGATCATTTGACAGGGGCCGTAGAGGTTCAGTACTTC; cdr3_aa: CASSQDHLTGAVEVQYF
v_call: TRBV5-1; clone_size: .; d_call: TRBD2; j_call: TRBJ2-7; cdr3_nt: TGCGCCAGCAGCTTAGAGCTAGCGGAAACCTACGAGCAGTACTTC; cdr3_aa: CASSLELAETYEQYF
v_call: TRBV6-2/TRBV6-3; clone_size: .; d_call: TRBD2; j_call: TRBJ2-5; cdr3_nt: TGTGCCAGCACCCCGGGGGGTGAGACCCAGTACTTC; cdr3_aa: CASTPGGETQYF
v_call: TRBV5-6; clone_size: .; d_call: TRBD1; j_call: TRBJ2-7; cdr3_nt: TGTGCCAGCAGTCTTATCAGGGGGAACGAGCAGTACTTC; cdr3_aa: CASSLIRGNEQYF
v_call: TRBV27; clone_size: .; d_call: .; j_call: TRBJ1-4; cdr3_nt: TGTGCCAGCAGTTTTGGTCTTAATGAAAAACTGTTTTTT; cdr3_aa: CASSFGLNEKLFF
v_call: TRBV5-1; clone_size: .; d_call: TRBD1; j_call: TRBJ2-7; cdr3_nt: TGCGCCAGCAGCGAGACAGGGGTTGACGAGCAGTACTTC; cdr3_aa: CASSETGVDEQYF
v_call: TRBV5-5; clone_size: .; d_call: .; j_call: TRBJ2-5; cdr3_nt: TGTGCCAGCAGCTTGGAAAGGGTGCGAGAGACCCAGTACTTC; cdr3_aa: CASSLERVRETQYF
v_call: TRBV10-2; clone_size: .; d_call: .; j_call: TRBJ1-5; cdr3_nt: TGCGCCAGCAGTGACAGCTATAGCAATCAGCCCCAGCATTTT; cdr3_aa: CASSDSYSNQPQHF
v_call: TRBV3-1/TRBV3-2; clone_size: .; d_call: TRBD2; j_call: TRBJ2-2; cdr3_nt: TGTGCCAGCAGCCAATTATTCCAGCGGGAGCCCGGGGAGCTGTTTTTT; cdr3_aa: CASSQLFQREPGELFF
v_call: TRBV27; clone_size: .; d_call: TRBD1; j_call: TRBJ1-4; cdr3_nt: TGTGCCAGCAGTCCCGGACAGGGGCGGAATGAAAAACTGTTTTTT; cdr3_aa: CASSPGQGRNEKLFF
v_call: TRBV3-1/TRBV3-2; clone_size: .; d_call: .; j_call: TRBJ2-5; cdr3_nt: TGTGCCAGCAGCCCTAAACCGGCAGTCCAAGAGACCCAGTACTTC; cdr3_aa: CASSPKPAVQETQYF
v_call: TRBV2; clone_size: few; d_call: TRBD1; j_call: TRBJ2-7; cdr3_nt: TGTGCCAGCAGTACAGGGGGATCGGTTAGCGAGCAGTACTTC; cdr3_aa: CASSTGGSVSEQYF
v_call: TRBV10-3; clone_size: .; d_call: TRBD1; j_call: TRBJ2-7; cdr3_nt: TGTGCCATCAGTGAGGCAGGGGGAGACGAGCAGTACTTC; cdr3_aa: CAISEAGGDEQYF
v_call: TRBV5-1; clone_size: .; d_call: .; j_call: TRBJ2-1; cdr3_nt: TGCGCCAGCAGTTTTTGGGGAGTAGGCAATGAGCAGTTCTTC; cdr3_aa: CASSFWGVGNEQFF
v_call: TRBV27; clone_size: .; d_call: .; j_call: TRBJ2-7; cdr3_nt: TGTGCCAGCAGTTTTCGGAGATCCTACGAGCAGTACTTC; cdr3_aa: CASSFRRSYEQYF
v_call: TRBV2; clone_size: .; d_call: TRBD2; j_call: TRBJ2-3; cdr3_nt: TGTGCCAGCAGTGCGGGCGGGAGGCCCACAGATACGCAGTATTTT; cdr3_aa: CASSAGGRPTDTQYF
v_call: TRBV30; clone_size: .; d_call: TRBD1; j_call: TRBJ2-1; cdr3_nt: TGTGCCTGGAGTCAGGGGGTATCGTTCAATGAGCAGTTCTTC; cdr3_aa: CAWSQGVSFNEQFF
v_call: TRBV3-1/TRBV3-2; clone_size: .; d_call: .; j_call: TRBJ2-5; cdr3_nt: TGTGCCAGCAGCCCGAGAGGGGGGGAGACCCAGTACTTC; cdr3_aa: CASSPRGGETQYF
v_call: TRBV7-3; clone_size: .; d_call: .; j_call: TRBJ2-1; cdr3_nt: TGTGCCAGCAGCTTAACGGCGGGCGCAATTCAGGGTTCCGAGCAGTTCTTC; cdr3_aa: CASSLTAGAIQGSEQFF
v_call: TRBV15; clone_size: .; d_call: .; j_call: TRBJ1-6; cdr3_nt: TGTGCCACCAGCAGAGATTCGGTGGGGAGCTCCTATAATTCACCCCTCCACTTT; cdr3_aa: CATSRDSVGSSYNSPLHF
v_call: TRBV4-1; clone_size: .; d_call: TRBD2; j_call: TRBJ2-7; cdr3_nt: TGCGCCAGCAGCCAAGAGACTAGCGGGCCAGCAGGCGAGCAGTACTTC; cdr3_aa: CASSQETSGPAGEQYF